This entry lists 27 T cell receptor beta chains sequenced from one sample in a study of blood T cell repertoires in COVID-19 (dated by TCRdb to the early 2020s). The library came from the immunoSEQ multiplex PCR assay. TCRdb provides this immuneACCESS table in a form limited to in-frame rearrangements. Some clones are lacking; in checked studies, under half of them reflect an unresolved V gene, and why the rest are absent is not known. This sample lists about 130,000 clones; approximately 83% were detected once. The leading ten clones occupy around 6.3% of the sample. Sequencing input: peripheral blood. The receptors were gathered from an elderly man with active or convalescent COVID-19.

This clone was counted once. The chain combines TRBV6-5 with TRBJ2-7; weak D call: TRBD2 (6 bases). Trimming took 2 bases from V and 4 from J, leaving 9 bases between them. The CDR3 runs to 13 residues. Per germline, CDR1 MNHEY and CDR2 SVGAGI. CDR3 amino acids: CASSYGGRYEQYF. Written as DNA, the CDR3 is TGTGCCAGCAGTTACGGGGGGAGGTACGAGCAGTACTTC.

The V call is TRBV9, the J call TRBJ2-5; 14 bases agree with TRBD2. The CDR3 has 19 residues. Losses at the gene ends were 4 bases for V and 2 bases for J; bases not matched to a gene: 13. The germline CDR1 and CDR2 sequences are SGDLS and YYNGEE. The CDR3 DNA reads TGTGCCAGCAGCCTACGATTCGGGACTAGCGGGGGATGGCAAGAGACCCAGTACTTC. Its translation is CASSLRFGTSGGWQETQYF.

The V and J genes are TRBV29-1 and TRBJ2-7; D perhaps matches TRBD1 (5 bases). The CDR3 length is 13 residues. Looked up from germline, CDR1 is SQVTM and CDR2 is ANQGSEA. V shed 6 bases and J shed 4 bases, with 16 bases lying between them. The CDR3 spells CSVGRKGFYEQYF. CDR3 in DNA: TGCAGCGTGGGGCGCAAGGGATTTTACGAGCAGTACTTC.

A single count supports this clone. The chain combines TRBV28 with TRBJ1-2; unclear D gene. V was clipped by 1 base and J by 7 bases, with 13 bases between them. The CDR3 has 14 amino acids. CDR1 and CDR2 from the germline V gene are MDHEN and SYDVKM. The DNA for the CDR3 is TGTGCCAGCAGTTTATCCCCAGGCGAGAGTGGCTACACCTTC. This codes for CASSLSPGESGYTF.

This clone has more than one count but fewer than ten. The gene calls are TRBV2 and TRBJ1-2; 11 bases match TRBD1. V shed 5 bases and J 5 bases; nucleotides not matched to a gene: 7. The CDR3 has 15 amino acids. CDR1 and CDR2 from the germline V gene are SNHLY and FYNNEI. Here the CDR3 reads CASSRPGQGVYGYTF. The CDR3, as DNA: TGTGCCAGCAGTCGACCGGGACAGGGGGTTTATGGCTACACCTTC.

This chain links TRBV3-1 (or the pseudogene TRBV3-2) with TRBJ2-4, with TRBD2 matching over 12 bases. There are 19 residues in the CDR3. From germline, CDR1 is LGHDT and CDR2 YNNKEL (reference sequence). V was clipped by 3 bases and J by 0 bases; unmatched bases: 9. This CDR3 is CASSHRRLAGGLAKNIQYF. The DNA for the CDR3 is TGTGCCAGCAGCCATCGTCGCCTAGCGGGGGGGCTAGCCAAAAACATTCAGTACTTC.

This chain links TRBV11-2 with TRBJ2-5, with 10 bases that match TRBD2. V trimming: 7 bases; J trimming: 5 bases; junction bases outside the gene matches: 16. The CDR3 covers 17 residues. Germline CDR1 SGHAT, CDR2 FQNNGV. CDR3 residues: CASKAGLAITPVETQYF. CDR3 in DNA: TGTGCCAGCAAGGCGGGACTAGCGATCACTCCGGTGGAGACCCAGTACTTC. Complete variable domain (other parts from reference TRBV11-2 and TRBJ2-5): EAGVAQSPRYKIIEKRQSVAFWCNPISGHATLYWYQQILGQGPKLLIQFQNNGVVDDSQLPKDRFSAERLKGVDSTLKIQPAKLEDSAVYLCASKAGLAITPVETQYFGPGTRLLVL.

CDR3 amino acids: CASSDVRGGPQHF. CDR3 nucleotide sequence: TGTGCCAGCAGTGATGTAAGGGGCGGGCCCCAGCATTTT. V is TRBV6-1 and J is TRBJ1-5, with D possibly being TRBD1 (5 bases). CDR3 length equals 13 residues. The V gene's germline CDR1 is MNHNS and CDR2 SASEGT. Trimming stripped 3 bases from V and 9 bases from J, with 12 bases between.

The chain recombines TRBV11-2 with TRBJ1-4; D is possibly TRBD1 (5 bases). Germline loops: CDR1 SGHAT, CDR2 FQNNGV. The CDR3 totals 17 residues. V was cut by 3 bases and J by 5 bases, with 19 bases left in between. The CDR3 here is CASSFSGGGTANEKLFF. CDR3 DNA sequence: TGTGCCAGCAGCTTTTCTGGCGGCGGGACGGCAAATGAAAAACTGTTTTTT.

This clone was recorded a few times. This chain joins TRBV19 and TRBJ2-7, with 7 positions matching TRBD2. This CDR3 is built from 14 residues. The V segment lost 8 bases and the J segment 4 bases; nucleotides outside the gene matches: 11. Germline V gives CDR1 LNHDA, CDR2 SQIVND (reference sequence). CDR3 sequence: CASSTGTINYEQYF. As DNA, the CDR3 is TGTGCCAGTTCTACCGGGACTATCAATTACGAGCAGTACTTC.

The V call is TRBV27, the J call TRBJ2-1; 9 positions match TRBD1. Germline CDR1 reads MNHEY; CDR2 reads SMNVEV (reference sequence). The trim removed 6 bases at V and 4 bases at J, leaving 4 bases unmatched. This CDR3 is built from 14 residues. CDR3 nucleotides: TGTGCCAGCAGCCGACAGGGGGTATACAATGAGCAGTTCTTC. Its protein is CASSRQGVYNEQFF.

DNA of the CDR3: TGTGCCAGCAGCAGAGCCGGGACAGGGAGTGTGCATGGCTACACCTTC. It translates to CASSRAGTGSVHGYTF. This chain links TRBV7-8 with TRBJ1-2, with TRBD1 matching 9 bases. V gave up 5 bases and J gave up 6 bases; unmatched junction bases: 13. The CDR3 has 16 amino acids. Germline values: CDR1 SGHVS, CDR2 FQNEAQ.

The chain carries TRBV5-6 and TRBJ2-7; possibly TRBD2 for D (5 bases). Germline V gives CDR1 SGHDT, CDR2 YYEEEE. The CDR3 is 13 residues long. The V end was cut by 2 bases, the J end by 5 bases, with 11 bases between. CDR3 DNA: TGTGCCAGCAGCTTCGCCTCCGGGAACGAGCAGTACTTC. This sequence encodes CASSFASGNEQYF.

This clone was counted only a few times. The chain joins TRBV30 to TRBJ2-3, with 8 bases matching TRBD2. The V gene's germline CDR1 is GTSNPN and CDR2 SVGIG (reference sequence). This CDR3 contains 15 residues. The junction had 9 bases not matched to a gene; V was cut back by 2 bases and J by 5 bases. The DNA of the CDR3 is TGTGCCTGGAGTAAGGCTAGCGGGTTTAAAGATACGCAGTATTTT. Translating it yields CAWSKASGFKDTQYF.

The rearrangement uses TRBV27 and TRBJ2-2; possibly TRBD1 for D (6 bases). Trimming took 3 bases from V and 1 from J, leaving 24 bases between them. In germline, CDR1 is MNHEY, CDR2 SMNVEV (reference sequence). CDR3 size: 20 residues. The CDR3 DNA reads as TGTGCCAGCAGTTTCCAAATAGGTGGTAGCCCGGGACAGAACACCGGGGAGCTGTTTTTT. This sequence encodes CASSFQIGGSPGQNTGELFF.

The V call is TRBV6-2 or TRBV6-3, the J call TRBJ2-7, with D possibly matching TRBD2 (5 bases). The V end was cut by 2 bases, the J end by 12 bases, with 23 bases between. The CDR3 is 15 amino acids. Germline V gene lookup returns CDR1 MNHEY and CDR2 SVGEGT. CDR3 sequence reads: CASSYRIYEDSDRYF. The CDR3 nucleotides are TGTGCCAGCAGTTACCGAATTTACGAGGACTCGGACCGGTACTTC.

The rearrangement joins TRBV7-2 to TRBJ1-1; D might be TRBD1 (5 bases). V lost 1 base to trimming and J lost 3 bases, with 12 bases between them. Per germline, CDR1 SGHTA and CDR2 FQGNSA. This CDR3 comprises 15 residues. The CDR3 loop reads CASSLEGQGYTEAFF. The CDR3, as DNA: TGTGCCAGCAGCTTAGAGGGTCAGGGCTACACTGAAGCTTTCTTT.

The chain joins TRBV6-1 to TRBJ2-4; 7 bases are shared with TRBD1. The ends lost 2 bases at V and 1 base at J; junction bases unmatched: 8. The CDR3 sequence is 17 residues long. Germline CDR1 reads MNHNS; CDR2 reads SASEGT. The CDR3 sequence is CASSERVTGLAKNIQYF. The CDR3 DNA is TGTGCCAGCAGTGAAAGGGTGACAGGGTTGGCCAAAAACATTCAGTACTTC.

The V and J genes are TRBV5-1 and TRBJ2-6; D uncertain. The CDR3 has 16 amino acids. CDR1 is SGHRS and CDR2 is YFSETQ in the germline V gene. Trimming shortened V by 0 bases and J by 0 bases, and 7 bases separated the two germline ends. CDR3 in amino acids: CASSLVDFSGANVLTF. The CDR3 nucleotides read TGCGCCAGCAGCTTGGTAGACTTCTCTGGGGCCAACGTCCTGACTTTC.

The V gene is TRBV14, the J gene TRBJ1-6; D unclear. Trimming left V 1 base short and J 8 bases short, with 15 bases between. The CDR3 runs to 16 residues. Looked up from germline, CDR1 is SGHDN and CDR2 is FVKESK. This CDR3 is CASSQGRSKRDSPLHF. The CDR3 DNA reads as TGTGCCAGCAGCCAAGGTCGGTCCAAACGGGATTCACCCCTCCACTTT.

In DNA, the CDR3 is TGTGCCAGCAGCTTCAACAGGGGACCCGATAATACGCAGTATTTT. Translated, it gives CASSFNRGPDNTQYF. J is TRBJ2-3 and V is TRBV7-3; 7 positions match TRBD1. Germline V lookup: CDR1 SGHTA, CDR2 FQGTGA. J was trimmed by 7 bases and V by 3 bases; bases with no gene match: 10. The CDR3 covers 15 residues.

This clone showed up just a few times. This chain joins TRBV6-1 and TRBJ1-2; 10 nucleotides agree with TRBD1. V shed 3 bases, J shed 6 bases, and the junction held 7 bases outside the gene matches. There are 15 residues in the CDR3. Germline CDR1 is MNHNS and CDR2 is SASEGT. CDR3 DNA sequence: TGTGCCAGCAGTGATCGTCCCGGGACAGGGGATGGCTACACCTTC. As protein: CASSDRPGTGDGYTF.

About this clone itself: One end of the junction is discordant with germline, which a read error may explain. The rearrangement uses TRBV5-4 and TRBJ2-1, with 8 bases that match TRBD1. The length of the CDR3 is 12 residues. CDR1 is SGHNT and CDR2 is YYREEE in the germline V gene (reference sequence). The CDR3: CASSAKRTGSIF. The DNA for the CDR3 is TGTGCCAGCAGCGCTAAAAGGACAGGGTCGATCTTC.

This clone was counted once. The chain has TRBV6-5 and TRBJ1-5; the match to TRBD1 covers 8 bases. Germline trimming cut 10 bases from V and 3 bases from J; bases unmatched to any gene: 11. CDR1 is MNHEY and CDR2 is SVGAGI in the germline V gene. This CDR3 comprises 15 residues. The CDR3 loop is CATEAGTGINQPQHF. The CDR3 DNA follows: TGTGCCACCGAGGCGGGGACAGGCATCAATCAGCCCCAGCATTTT.

The chain uses TRBV24-1 and TRBJ2-2, with a weak D call TRBD1 (6 bases). This CDR3 comprises 17 residues. Trimming shortened V by 4 bases and J by 0 bases, and 14 bases separated the two germline ends. Per the germline V gene, CDR1 is KGHDR and CDR2 is SFDVKD. CDR3 region: CATSDLRQDANTGELFF. For the CDR3, the DNA is TGTGCCACCAGTGACCTGAGACAGGACGCGAACACCGGGGAGCTGTTTTTT.

This clone was found a few times. The J gene is TRBJ2-1, the V gene TRBV18; tentatively, D is TRBD1 (5 bases). Germline loops: CDR1 KGHSH, CDR2 LQKENI. Trimming took 5 bases from V and 4 from J, leaving 12 bases between them. The CDR3 extends over 14 amino acids. In DNA, the CDR3 is TGTGCCAGCTCAAGGGCCGCAGGGTACAATGAGCAGTTCTTC. Encoded protein: CASSRAAGYNEQFF.

CDR3 nucleotide sequence: TGTGCCAGCAGCTTAGAGGCAGGGAATAATTCACCCCTCCACTTT. This codes for CASSLEAGNNSPLHF. The rearrangement links TRBV7-2 to TRBJ1-6; possible D gene TRBD1, 5 bases. V dropped 1 base and J dropped 5 bases, with 9 bases sitting between them. The CDR3 sequence is 15 residues long. Germline CDR1 reads SGHTA; CDR2 reads FQGNSA. The variable domain in full, completed from reference TRBV7-2 and TRBJ1-6, reads GAGVSQSPSNKVTEKGKDVELRCDPISGHTALYWYRQSLGQGLEFLIYFQGNSAPDKSGLPSDRFSAERTGGSVSTLTIQRTQQEDSAVYLCASSLEAGNNSPLHFGNGTRLTVT.